This TCR beta chain was recorded in a study of T-cell reconstitution after alpha-beta-depleted transplantation in children. Looked up from germline, CDR1 is MNHEY and CDR2 is SMNVEV (reference sequence). V was trimmed by 6 bases and J by 1 base, leaving 16 bases between them. CDR3 length equals 15 residues. This clonotype was recorded at least ten times. For TCRbeta, the library was prepared with unique molecular identifiers. TCRdb reanalysed the PCR reads using MiXCR and keeps one entry per CDR3 protein. The sample shows around 92,000 distinct CDR3 sequences, 9% to 15% of them seen only once. The sequence was obtained from a human donor who donated a stem cell graft to a child with inherited bone marrow failure. This sequence joins TRBV27 and TRBJ2-7; either TRBD1 or TRBD2 may fit D (5 bases each). This sample comprised PBMCs from the stem cell graft donor, obtained from the stem cell graft. The CDR3 sequence is CASSLSPGTSYEQYF. The CDR3 coding sequence is TGTGCCAGCAGCCTTAGTCCCGGGACGTCCTACGAGCAGTACTTC.